This T cell receptor beta chain was found in a study of Ad26.COV2.S vaccination and SARS-CoV-2 variants. Treatment defined: 19 received Ad26.COV2.S at low or high dose, single or two shots; 5 received placebo; per-sample allocation not given. Specimen acquisition occurred on day 63 following the initial vaccine or placebo injection. What was given as vaccine was an Ad26 vector encoding Wuhan-strain SARS-CoV-2 spike. Study-level findings and limits: Vaccinees reportedly had broad spike-specific CD8+ and CD4+ T cell responses. Spike-specific TCR breadth was greater in vaccine than placebo recipients. Comparability of non-spike TCR breadth was observed across vaccine and placebo recipients.

This clone appeared a single time. Its antigen is currently unknown. Here immunoSEQ multiplex PCR was the method, and the copy in TCRdb shows in-frame clones only, minus some. The table has hundreds of thousands of clones, less than 90% seen once. The CDR3 sequence is 15 residues long. Germline V lookup: CDR1 SEHNR, CDR2 FQNEAQ (reference sequence). Trimming pared 7 bases from V and 3 bases from J, leaving 19 bases between. Material: peripheral blood, obtained in a trial of Ad26.COV2.S vaccine versus placebo. The gene calls are TRBV7-9 and TRBJ2-7; D is possibly TRBD2 (6 bases). The TCR comes from a person aged 18-65 years who received the Ad26.COV2.S COVID-19 vaccine or a placebo. In DNA, the CDR3 is TGTGCCAGCACCCAATGGGGAGTGGGGGGCTACGAGCAGTACTTC. It codes for CASTQWGVGGYEQYF. Full variable domain (remainder filled in from reference TRBV7-9 and TRBJ2-7): DTGVSQNPRHKITKRGQNVTFRCDPISEHNRLYWYRQTLGQGPEFLTYFQNEAQLEKSRLLSDRFSAERPKGSFSTLEIQRTEQGDSAMYLCASTQWGVGGYEQYFGPGTRLTVT.